This T cell receptor beta chain derives from a study of identical twins. This clonotype was seen many times. Its antigen is currently unknown. Template switching added a universal primer site, and cDNA bore unique molecular identifiers. TCRdb fed the 5' RACE reads into MiXCR, producing one record per CDR3 protein. The table records around 340,000 distinct CDR3 sequences, roughly 9% of them present only once. Study-wide findings and caveats: Conclusions were drawn cross-sectionally by statistical analysis, without following the same donors.

This TCR derives from a woman between 45 and 60 years old in good health. The sequenced sample was naive T cells sorted from blood.

The DNA for the CDR3 is TGCAGTGCTAGAGATTTGGGCAGGAGAGTTAATGAGCAGTTCTTC. Residues: CSARDLGRRVNEQFF. This chain connects TRBV20-1 to TRBJ2-1; no firm D call. V lost 0 bases, J lost 7 bases, and 16 bases lay in between. CDR1 is DFQATT and CDR2 is SNEGSKA in the germline V gene (reference sequence). The CDR3 has 15 residues.